The rows below give T cell receptor beta chains drawn from one sample of a study of regulatory T cells in long-lasting Graves disease. TCRdb reprocessed the multiplex PCR reads via MiXCR and lists one record per CDR3 protein. The top ten hold 6.5% to 9% of the sample, which has approximately 500,000 distinct CDR3 sequences, under 25% seen once. Here the sequenced sample was peripheral blood mononuclear cells (PBMCs), taken when the disease was refractory, from a patient treated with antithyroid drugs. The receptor set was obtained from a female donor with Graves disease. The CDR3 runs from the conserved cysteine through the conserved F or W. Part of the rows lack a size; the others show once, few, many or a class for expanded clones.

V gene	clone size	J gene	CDR3 protein
TRBV28	many	TRBJ2-2	CASSTRLGELFF
TRBV7-8	NA	TRBJ1-2	CASKGRTGNGYTF
TRBV28	few	TRBJ1-2	CASSVPPGPYTF
TRBV11-2	few	TRBJ2-5	CASSLVGPLRETQYF
TRBV28	many	TRBJ1-2	CASSLRRLWGGGYTF
TRBV29-1	few	TRBJ2-5	CSVEAGGPVSETQYF
TRBV4-1	NA	TRBJ1-5	CASSQEMRTIQPQHF
TRBV7-6	few	TRBJ2-1	CASSLSRMTSGYNEQFF
TRBV6-5	NA	TRBJ1-3	CASSPGPSRTGNTIYF
TRBV10-3	NA	TRBJ2-2	CAISETGPTGELFF
TRBV5-1	NA	TRBJ2-2	CSTPIRGELFF
TRBV12-5	NA	TRBJ1-5	CASGPGPLSQHF
TRBV6-1	many	TRBJ1-2	CASSEEGGPGSGGYGYTF
TRBV28	many	TRBJ1-1	CASSLGGRGTEAFF
TRBV6-1	NA	TRBJ2-1	CASRLAGDEQFF
TRBV28	many	TRBJ2-7	CASSLLTGRGEQYF
TRBV28	NA	TRBJ1-5	CASSTGGSNQPQHF
TRBV7-6	NA	TRBJ2-5	CASSFRWARAETQYF
TRBV4-1	NA	TRBJ2-6	CASSQGDGRGTGSGANVLTF
TRBV27	many	TRBJ2-5	CASSPIAGVETQYF
TRBV24-1	NA	TRBJ1-1	CATSGGGNTEAFF
TRBV30	few	TRBJ1-2	CASRGVSENYGYTF
TRBV2	many	TRBJ2-7	CASSETGVAYEQYF
TRBV11-2	few	TRBJ2-7	CASRRPGTGASYEQYF
TRBV6-5	many	TRBJ1-6	CASSYKGSGGLHF
TRBV27	NA	TRBJ2-7	CASGLKDSGSYEQYF
TRBV27	many	TRBJ1-1	CASSLYGTGDWNTEAFF
TRBV4-3	NA	TRBJ2-3	CASSQDSGEETDTQYF
TRBV12-3/TRBV12-4	many	TRBJ1-5	CASSVLYSNQPQHF
TRBV11-2	many	TRBJ2-5	CASSAHWGETQYF
TRBV30	NA	TRBJ1-4	CAWSVRMWGRGEGEKLFF
TRBV11-2	few	TRBJ2-2	CASSLGALRGVSHTGELFF
TRBV7-9	many	TRBJ1-4	CASSLAEGEKLFF
TRBV28	many	TRBJ1-1	CASTPEGTGGTEAFF
TRBV19	NA	TRBJ2-7	CASSIVGIHEQYF
TRBV27	many	TRBJ1-1	CASSFERAAEAFF
TRBV12-3/TRBV12-4	few	TRBJ2-5	CASSFVGRGRGTQYF
TRBV20-1	few	TRBJ1-2	CSARAGTGGSGYTF
TRBV24-1	many	TRBJ2-7	CATSAPDRDGRYEQYF
TRBV2	many	TRBJ1-4	CASRTDEKLFF
TRBV28	many	TRBJ1-5	CASSGDQPQHF
TRBV11-2	NA	TRBJ2-3	CASSLFSLMWGASPNTDTQYF
TRBV29-1	NA	TRBJ2-1	CSVVIQGMTYNEQFF
TRBV28	few	TRBJ2-7	CASSLYRGGEQYF
TRBV19	NA	TRBJ1-5	CASSMGQLSYSNQPQHF
TRBV12-3/TRBV12-4	many	TRBJ2-7	CASSLARPEQYF
TRBV28	many	TRBJ2-7	CASSLVREAHEQYF
TRBV12-3/TRBV12-4	many	TRBJ1-1	CASSFGRVEAFF
TRBV28	many	TRBJ2-5	CASSITRDSEKETQYF
TRBV6-1	many	TRBJ2-7	CASTQWDRGYEQYF
TRBV7-2	few	TRBJ2-2	CASSLLTGNTGELFF
TRBV20-1	NA	TRBJ1-5	CSARDPAGYSNQPQHF
TRBV7-9	NA	TRBJ2-7	CASSPVSGREQYF
TRBV10-3	many	TRBJ1-1	CAISDTETEAFF
TRBV18	few	TRBJ1-2	CASSPYTGLSGYTF